Below are 13 T cell receptor beta chains sequenced from a single sample in a study of cytomegalovirus exposure and HLA in healthy donors. The PCR was carried out with 60 Vbeta primers and 13 Jbeta primers. The protocol was immunoSEQ multiplex PCR, while the TCRdb copy is restricted to in-frame clones and leaves out a portion. The data show about 110,000 clones, just over 75% seen once. Sequenced input: PBMCs. These receptors all come from a man younger than 40 in good health and CMV-seropositive.

As to this clone: Additional DNA sequences in this sample encode the identical CDR3. CDR3 bases: TGTGCCAGCAGTTTGACAGACCCCTATAATTCACCCCTCCACTTT. Amino acid sequence: CASSLTDPYNSPLHF. J is TRBJ1-6 and V is TRBV2, with D perhaps matching TRBD1 (5 bases). From germline, CDR1 is SNHLY and CDR2 FYNNEI. The CDR3 runs 15 residues. Trimming took off 5 bases at V and 2 bases at J, with 10 bases between the two ends.

V and J are TRBV6-4 and TRBJ2-2, with 8 bases that match TRBD2. CDR3 size: 15 residues. Trimming took 4 bases from V and 5 from J; bases not matched to a gene: 6. Per germline, CDR1 MRHNA and CDR2 SNTAGT. CDR3 nucleotide sequence: TGTGCCAGCAGTGTGTACCCGGGGGGGACCGGGGAGCTGTTTTTT. Its translation is CASSVYPGGTGELFF.

The chain links TRBV28 to TRBJ2-2; a possible D gene is TRBD2 (6 bases). V was trimmed by 7 bases and J by 6 bases, leaving 21 bases between them. This CDR3 has 16 residues. From germline, CDR1 is MDHEN and CDR2 SYDVKM. This chain's CDR3 is CASTTRFNPGAGELFF. CDR3 coding DNA: TGTGCCAGCACCACCCGTTTTAACCCGGGGGCCGGGGAGCTGTTTTTT.

V usage is TRBV7-2 and J usage is TRBJ1-3; tentatively, D is TRBD1 (6 bases). In germline, CDR1 is SGHTA, CDR2 FQGNSA. V lost 5 bases and J lost 0, with 17 bases in between. There are 17 residues in the CDR3. The CDR3 nucleotides are TGTGCCAGCAGCCCGAGAGGCACAGGGAGCTCTGGAAACACCATATATTTT. Protein product: CASSPRGTGSSGNTIYF.

This clone occurred a few times. V and J are TRBV27 and TRBJ2-5; TRBD2 matches at 7 bases. CDR3 length equals 14 residues. After removal of 3 bases from V and 0 bases from J, the junction contained 1 base not matched to a gene. Per germline, CDR1 MNHEY and CDR2 SMNVEV (reference sequence). The CDR3 spells CASSFRGDQETQYF. CDR3 nucleotides: TGTGCCAGCAGTTTTCGGGGGGACCAAGAGACCCAGTACTTC.

The chain is built from TRBV7-2 and TRBJ2-3; D not resolved. The germline V gene encodes CDR1 SGHTA and CDR2 FQGNSA. The length of the CDR3 is 12 residues. V was shortened by 6 bases and J by 3 bases, with 7 bases between the two germline ends. CDR3 residues: CASSRRTDTQYF. The CDR3 nucleotides read TGTGCCAGCAGTCGTCGGACAGATACGCAGTATTTT.

The table lists this clone with a count of one. This chain connects TRBV10-2 to TRBJ1-4; 8 nucleotides line up with TRBD1. V lost 6 bases to trimming and J lost 3 bases; unmatched junction nucleotides: 6. The germline V gene encodes CDR1 WSHSY and CDR2 SAAADI. The CDR3 is 15 residues long. CDR3 DNA: TGCGCCAGCAGGCGCTCGACAGGGGCTAATGAAAAACTGTTTTTT. Its protein product is CASRRSTGANEKLFF.

The rearrangement links TRBV27 to TRBJ2-7; the match to TRBD1 covers 9 bases. Trimming at V came to 7 bases and at J to 3 bases, leaving 1 base not matched to a gene. Germline V lookup: CDR1 MNHEY, CDR2 SMNVEV (reference sequence). The CDR3 contains 12 residues. The CDR3 spells CASTGQGYEQYF. As DNA, the CDR3 is TGTGCCAGCACGGGACAGGGCTACGAGCAGTACTTC.

V is TRBV10-3 and J is TRBJ2-1, with TRBD2 as a possible D gene (6 bases). Germline CDR1 ENHRY, CDR2 SYGVKD. The V and J ends lost 6 bases and 4 bases respectively, with 16 bases between them. This CDR3 has 15 residues. Here the CDR3 DNA reads TGTGCCATCAGCCCACGGGGGTACGGGTACAATGAGCAGTTCTTC. Amino acids: CAISPRGYGYNEQFF.

V usage is TRBV18 and J usage is TRBJ1-2; D is undetermined. The CDR3 covers 14 residues. CDR1 KGHSH and CDR2 LQKENI come from the germline V gene. The germline V and J ends were trimmed by 6 bases and 6 bases, with 17 bases remaining between them. For the CDR3, the DNA is TGTGCCAGCTCGCCTCAGAGCAGGCCCGATGGCTACACCTTC. It yields the protein CASSPQSRPDGYTF.

This clone was picked up a small number of times. The chain joins TRBV4-1 to TRBJ1-5; D is unresolved. V was trimmed by 0 bases and J by 7 bases, leaving 13 bases between them. CDR1 and CDR2 from the germline V gene are MGHRA and YSYEKL. This CDR3 contains 15 residues. The CDR3 region has the DNA TGCGCCAGCAGCCAAGAAGCCGCTCGAGGGCAGCCCCAGCATTTT. Amino acids: CASSQEAARGQPQHF.

The chain has TRBV19 and TRBJ1-1, with 8 bases aligning to TRBD1. The V gene's germline CDR1 is LNHDA and CDR2 SQIVND (reference sequence). Unmatched junction bases numbered 9, after V lost 7 bases and J lost 5 bases. The CDR3 is made up of 14 amino acids. The CDR3 sequence is CASTWTGYRTEAFF. The CDR3 DNA reads TGTGCCAGTACCTGGACAGGGTACAGAACTGAAGCTTTCTTT.

The chain uses TRBV7-2 and TRBJ1-1; tentative D call: TRBD1 (6 bases). This CDR3 spans 15 amino acids. Trimming removed 7 bases at V and 3 bases at J, with 18 bases between. Germline V gives CDR1 SGHTA, CDR2 FQGNSA. This CDR3 reads CASTFPGGADTEAFF. CDR3 nucleotide sequence: TGTGCCAGCACCTTCCCCGGGGGGGCCGACACTGAAGCTTTCTTT.